The 8 T cell receptor beta chains in this list originate from one sample, sequenced in a study of blood T cell repertoires in COVID-19. TCRdb keeps only in-frame clones here, not all; method: immunoSEQ multiplex PCR. Of over 150,000 clones listed, more than 70% are singletons. The sample taken for sequencing was peripheral blood. Receptors originate from a woman aged 70-85 years who had recovered from COVID-19.

The genes are TRBV18 and TRBJ1-3, with TRBD1 as a possible D gene (6 bases). CDR3 length: 16 residues. V was shortened by 3 bases and J by 6 bases, with 18 bases between the two germline ends. Germline V gene data show CDR1 as KGHSH and CDR2 as LQKENI. The CDR3 protein is CASSPIYRDNQNTIYF. CDR3 coding DNA: TGTGCCAGCTCACCTATCTACCGGGACAATCAAAACACCATATATTTT.

The V and J genes are TRBV9 and TRBJ2-1; 8 bases map to TRBD2. CDR3 length equals 15 residues. Per germline, CDR1 SGDLS and CDR2 YYNGEE. V trimming: 0 bases; J trimming: 7 bases; junction bases outside the gene matches: 6. The CDR3 nucleotides are TGTGCCAGCAGCGTAGCTAGCGGGTGGGTGAATGAGCAGTTCTTC. As protein: CASSVASGWVNEQFF.

This clone was detected once. This chain joins TRBV6-2 or TRBV6-3 and TRBJ1-6, with D hard to call. CDR1 and CDR2 (germline): MNHEY, SVGEGT. The CDR3 runs 15 residues. Trimming cost V 2 bases and J 14 bases, with 19 bases left between them. This chain's CDR3 is CASSYAVGLPSALHF. Written as DNA, the CDR3 is TGTGCCAGCAGTTACGCGGTAGGCCTACCCTCGGCCCTCCACTTT.

The rearrangement links TRBV12-5 to TRBJ2-7; the D is unclear. The V end was cut by 0 bases, the J end by 3 bases, with 6 bases between. The CDR3 extends over 13 amino acids. The germline V gene encodes CDR1 LGHNT and CDR2 FRNRAP. The CDR3 region has the DNA TGTGCTAGTGGTTTGGTAAGCCACTACGAGCAGTACTTC. Translation: CASGLVSHYEQYF.

The CDR3 protein is CASSSSGGPGDTQYF. For the CDR3, the DNA is TGTGCCAGCAGCTCCAGCGGGGGGCCAGGAGATACGCAGTATTTT. This chain links TRBV7-3 with TRBJ2-3, with 9 nucleotides matching TRBD2. The CDR3 runs to 15 residues. Per germline, CDR1 SGHTA and CDR2 FQGTGA. J gave up 5 bases and V 4 bases, and 7 bases lay outside the gene matches.

In its sample, this clone was seen once. The rearrangement joins TRBV19 to TRBJ2-5; 13 bases map to TRBD2. CDR3 length: 16 amino acids. From germline, CDR1 is LNHDA and CDR2 SQIVND (reference sequence). V lost 6 bases, J lost 5 bases, and 9 bases stayed unmatched. The CDR3 sequence: CASRGLAGVGRETQYF. CDR3 sequence (DNA): TGTGCCAGTAGAGGACTAGCGGGAGTGGGTCGGGAGACCCAGTACTTC.

This clone was observed a handful of times. The rearrangement joins TRBV5-1 to TRBJ2-7; no clear D. The germline gives CDR1 SGHRS, CDR2 YFSETQ. The CDR3 is 15 amino acids. The V gene lost 5 bases and the J gene lost 0 bases, with 15 bases spanning the gap. The CDR3: CASSFVGRTSYEQYF. The CDR3 coding sequence is TGCGCCAGCAGTTTCGTGGGCCGAACCTCCTACGAGCAGTACTTC. The complete variable domain, with remaining parts taken from reference TRBV5-1 and TRBJ2-7, reads KAGVTQTPRYLIKTRGQQVTLSCSPISGHRSVSWYQQTPGQGLQFLFEYFSETQRNKGNFPGRFSGRQFSNSRSEMNVSTLELGDSALYLCASSFVGRTSYEQYFGPGTRLTVT.

V usage is TRBV15 and J usage is TRBJ1-2, with D tentatively TRBD1 (6 bases). The CDR3 consists of 15 residues. Germline V gene lookup returns CDR1 LNHNV and CDR2 YYDKDF (reference sequence). V gave up 0 bases and J gave up 8 bases, with 16 bases separating them. This chain's CDR3 is CATSRDTGGRGGYTF. CDR3 nucleotide sequence: TGTGCCACCAGCAGAGATACGGGGGGCAGAGGCGGCTACACCTTC.